Shown below are 5 T cell receptor beta chains from a single sample sequenced in a study of T-cell reconstitution after alpha-beta-depleted transplantation in children. It was with unique molecular identifiers that the TCRbeta library was prepared. TCRdb reprocessed the PCR reads via MiXCR and lists one record per CDR3 protein. Here the sample spans some 200,000 distinct CDR3 sequences, approximately 10% being singletons. The sample was PBMCs from the stem cell graft donor, taken from the stem cell graft. The receptor source for this set is a human donor who donated a stem cell graft to a child with acute lymphoblastic leukemia.

The gene calls are TRBV6-1 and TRBJ2-3; TRBD1 aligns across 7 bases. Germline lookup yields CDR1 MNHNS and CDR2 SASEGT. This CDR3 spans 14 amino acids. V was clipped by 4 bases and J by 4 bases; unmatched bases: 5. The chain's CDR3 is CASSATQGADTQYF. For the CDR3, the DNA is TGTGCCAGCAGTGCGACGCAGGGGGCAGATACGCAGTATTTT.

This chain uses TRBV7-9 with TRBJ1-1; D may be TRBD1 (6 bases). The ends were cut back, 2 bases at V and 1 base at J, with 8 bases in the middle. The CDR3 runs 14 residues. The germline V gene encodes CDR1 SEHNR and CDR2 FQNEAQ (reference sequence). The CDR3 spells CASSLNRANTEAFF. The CDR3 nucleotides read TGTGCCAGCAGCTTAAACAGGGCGAACACTGAAGCTTTCTTT.

This clonotype turned up a few times. The chain couples TRBV5-6 to TRBJ2-5; perhaps TRBD1 as D (6 bases). V was clipped by 3 bases and J by 2 bases, with 14 bases between them. The CDR3 is 15 amino acids. Germline V CDR1 and CDR2: SGHDT, YYEEEE. Here the CDR3 DNA reads TGTGCCAGCAGCTACGTCGGCCAGGGGCAAGAGACCCAGTACTTC. This codes for CASSYVGQGQETQYF.

This clonotype was seen only a few times. The gene calls are TRBV11-2 and TRBJ2-5; 11 bases match TRBD2. The CDR3 length is 17 residues. CDR1 SGHAT and CDR2 FQNNGV come from the germline V gene. After removal of 5 bases from V and 2 bases from J, the junction contained 10 bases not matched to a gene. CDR3 bases: TGTGCCAGCAGCCCGTCCTTAGCGGGGGGGGTACAAGAGACCCAGTACTTC. The encoded protein is CASSPSLAGGVQETQYF.

V usage is TRBV3-1 and J usage is TRBJ1-3, with 7 positions matching TRBD1. This CDR3 contains 18 residues. Germline V gene data show CDR1 as LGHDT and CDR2 as YNNKEL (reference sequence). The V gene end was trimmed by 2 bases and the J gene end by 3 bases; junction bases not matched to a gene: 13. DNA for the CDR3: TGTGCCAGCAGCCAATCCAGGGGGAGGGGTTCTTATGGAAACACCATATATTTT. It specifies CASSQSRGRGSYGNTIYF.